This TCR beta chain was obtained from a study of ipilimumab plus nivolumab after autologous stem cell transplantation (dated by TCRdb to the early 2020s). Context from the whole study: Trial patients received a median of 5 ipilimumab doses and about eight nivolumab doses. Included in the myeloma cohort were high-risk transplant-naive patients as well as patients relapsing within 3 years of a first autologous transplant. Patients with high-risk diffuse large B cell lymphoma, mature T cell lymphoma, or multiple myeloma undergoing autologous transplant were enrolled in the trial. Under 40 patients made up the trial's intent-to-treat population.

Starting 14 to 28 days after the autologous transplant, patients began checkpoint therapy, which included ipilimumab at 1 mg/kg intravenously on day 1 of selected weeks. Nivolumab was administered at 3 mg/kg intravenously on day 1 of weeks 1, 4, 7, 10, and every two weeks through week 26. Combined checkpoint inhibition with ipilimumab and nivolumab as consolidation after autologous stem cell transplantation was tested in a Phase Ib clinical trial. For this clone: The specificity of this receptor is unknown. The record has no base qualities; no much larger clone is one base away.

Paper-wide results and their limitations: Per the authors, a biologic rationale for further study of the post-transplant checkpoint inhibition approach was offered by T cell receptor repertoire, regulatory T cell phenotype and gut microbiota profiles. The authors concluded that, as post-transplant consolidation, combined checkpoint inhibition appeared tolerable.

The trim is 3 bases for V and 7 bases for J, with a gap of 12 bases between the germline ends. The germline V gene encodes CDR1 LNHDA and CDR2 SQIVND (reference sequence). The CDR3 starts with the cysteine, ends with the phenylalanine, and has 14 residues. Just CDR3 DNA is preserved here, 42 bases in frame from base 1. To prepare the library, the immunoSEQ multiplex PCR assay was applied. TCRdb obtained this table from immuneACCESS and retained in-frame rearrangements with V and J assigned. These tables miss some clones; where compared with another copy, unresolved V genes account for less than half of the shortfall, and the remainder is unexplained. Within this sample are some 46,000 clones, with roughly 90% of them counted one time only. The ten largest make up about 0.97% of the sample.

The specimen comprised PBMCs, sampled in a trial of ipilimumab plus nivolumab as post-transplant consolidation. The clonotype comes from a male donor with multiple myeloma. The chain couples TRBV19 to TRBJ2-2, and TRBD1 may be the D gene, going by 5 matching bases. The CDR3 protein sequence reads: CASSMSPGIGELFF. The DNA reads TGTGCCAGTAGTATGTCGCCAGGGATCGGGGAGCTGTTTTTT. When the CDR3 is completed using the reference TRBV19 and TRBJ2-2 genes on either side, the full variable domain is DGGITQSPKYLFRKEGQNVTLSCEQNLNHDAMYWYRQDPGQGLRLIYYSQIVNDFQKGDIAEGYSVSREKKESFPLTVTSAQKNPTAFYLCASSMSPGIGELFFGEGSRLTVL.